These 10 T cell receptor beta chains share one sample of origin, sequenced in a study of cytomegalovirus exposure and HLA in healthy donors. With 60 Vbeta and 13 Jbeta primers, the PCR was carried out. Method: immunoSEQ multiplex PCR; TCRdb's copy keeps in-frame clones and lacks some. The table includes approximately 190,000 clones, about 85% detected once. The source material was PBMCs. The receptors here all came from a boy aged 2 to 10 in good health and CMV-seronegative.

Note on this clone: A read error may account for a junction end that differs from germline. This specimen includes other DNA sequences encoding the same CDR3. The chain carries TRBV5-1 and TRBJ1-1; D possibly corresponds to TRBD1 (6 bases). This CDR3 region has 13 residues. Germline CDR1 SGHRS, CDR2 YFSETQ. The CDR3 DNA follows: TGCGCCAGCAGCATTGGACAGAACAATGAAGCATTCTTT. Protein: CASSIGQNNEAFF.

The chain recombines TRBV28 with TRBJ1-1; a possible D gene is TRBD1 (5 bases). The CDR3 runs 14 residues. Germline loops: CDR1 MDHEN, CDR2 SYDVKM. Trimming left V 2 bases short and J 3 bases short, with 10 bases between. CDR3 region: CASSLETDYTEAFF. CDR3 in DNA: TGTGCCAGCAGTTTAGAGACAGACTACACTGAAGCTTTCTTT.

The genes are TRBV2 and TRBJ2-2; 16 nucleotides line up with TRBD2. Trimming at V came to 6 bases and at J to 6 bases, leaving 13 bases not matched to a gene. The CDR3 length is 19 residues. The germline gives CDR1 SNHLY, CDR2 FYNNEI. CDR3 sequence reads: CASRALGTSGRAPPGELFF. CDR3 in DNA: TGTGCCAGCAGGGCACTCGGGACTAGCGGGAGGGCCCCTCCCGGGGAGCTGTTTTTT.

The chain couples TRBV19 to TRBJ1-4; D is uncertain. V dropped 2 bases and J dropped 0 bases, with 16 bases sitting between them. This CDR3 is built from 18 residues. Germline V lookup: CDR1 LNHDA, CDR2 SQIVND (reference sequence). The CDR3 DNA reads as TGTGCCAGTAGTATACAAGTGAGGAGAGTCGCAACTAATGAAAAACTGTTTTTT. Amino acids: CASSIQVRRVATNEKLFF.

This chain links TRBV30 with TRBJ2-2; no clear D gene. Germline lookup yields CDR1 GTSNPN and CDR2 SVGIG (reference sequence). The CDR3 covers 14 residues. V dropped 1 base and J dropped 2 bases, with 8 bases sitting between them. CDR3 sequence (DNA): TGTGCCTGGAGTGCAGACATCAACACCGGGGAGCTGTTTTTT. Translation: CAWSADINTGELFF. Using reference TRBV30 and TRBJ2-2 for the parts outside the CDR3, the full variable domain is SQTIHQWPATLVQPVGSPLSLECTVEGTSNPNLYWYRQAAGRGLQLLFYSVGIGQISSEVPQNLSASRPQDRQFILSSKKLLLSDSGFYLCAWSADINTGELFFGEGSRLTVL.

The V and J genes are TRBV7-8 and TRBJ2-3; the D gene is possibly TRBD1 (6 bases). This CDR3 spans 14 amino acids. The V gene lost 1 base and the J gene lost 7 bases, with 12 bases spanning the gap. The germline gives CDR1 SGHVS, CDR2 FQNEAQ. CDR3 amino acids: CASSLEQGPYTQYF. In DNA form, the CDR3 reads TGTGCCAGCAGCTTAGAACAGGGCCCTTATACGCAGTATTTT.

The J gene is TRBJ1-4, the V gene TRBV23-1; D is uncertain. TRBV23-1 carries the ORF label, with uncertain function. Trimming shortened V by 4 bases and J by 4 bases, and 7 bases separated the two germline ends. The CDR3 extends over 13 amino acids. The CDR3 sequence is CASSRHFNEKLFF. The DNA for the CDR3 is TGCGCCAGCAGTCGACACTTTAATGAAAAACTGTTTTTT.

The rearrangement links TRBV5-1 to TRBJ2-7, with D possibly TRBD2 on 7 matching bases. Trimming stripped 2 bases from V and 0 bases from J, with 12 bases between. The V gene's germline CDR1 is SGHRS and CDR2 YFSETQ. The CDR3 sequence is 15 residues long. The CDR3 is CASSLGGELSYEQYF. Here the CDR3 DNA reads TGCGCCAGCAGCTTAGGGGGGGAACTCTCCTACGAGCAGTACTTC.

The rearrangement uses TRBV29-1 and TRBJ2-7; D remains unclear. The CDR3 is made up of 12 amino acids. V dropped 4 bases and J dropped 2 bases, with 9 bases sitting between them. CDR1 SQVTM and CDR2 ANQGSEA come from the germline V gene. The CDR3 spells CSVARSPYEQYF. DNA of the CDR3: TGCAGCGTTGCCCGAAGCCCCTACGAGCAGTACTTC.

This chain connects TRBV6-1 to TRBJ2-7, with D tentatively TRBD2 (5 bases). V was clipped by 8 bases and J by 6 bases, with 17 bases between them. The CDR3 loop spans 13 amino acids. Germline assignment: CDR1 MNHNS and CDR2 SASEGT. CDR3 nucleotide sequence: TGTGCCAGCTGTTTGGAGGTGGCGGCCGAGCAGTACTTC. It encodes CASCLEVAAEQYF.